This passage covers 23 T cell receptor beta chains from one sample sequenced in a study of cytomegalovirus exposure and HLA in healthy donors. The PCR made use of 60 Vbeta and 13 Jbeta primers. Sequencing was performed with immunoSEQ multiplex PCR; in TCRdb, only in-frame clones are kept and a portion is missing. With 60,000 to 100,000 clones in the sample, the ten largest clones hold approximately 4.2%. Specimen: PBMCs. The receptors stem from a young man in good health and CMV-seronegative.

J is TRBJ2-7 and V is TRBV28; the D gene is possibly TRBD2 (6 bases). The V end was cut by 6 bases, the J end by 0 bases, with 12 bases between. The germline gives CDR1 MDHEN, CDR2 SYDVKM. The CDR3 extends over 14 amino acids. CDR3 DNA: TGTGCCAGCAGGATAGGAGGGGTCTCCTACGAGCAGTACTTC. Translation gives CASRIGGVSYEQYF.

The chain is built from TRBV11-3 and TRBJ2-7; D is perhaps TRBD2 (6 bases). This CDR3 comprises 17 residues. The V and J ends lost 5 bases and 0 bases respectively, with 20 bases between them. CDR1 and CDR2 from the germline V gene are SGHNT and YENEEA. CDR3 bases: TGTGCCAGCAGCCCACCCCCTTGGACCGGGAGCTCCTACGAGCAGTACTTC. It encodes CASSPPPWTGSSYEQYF.

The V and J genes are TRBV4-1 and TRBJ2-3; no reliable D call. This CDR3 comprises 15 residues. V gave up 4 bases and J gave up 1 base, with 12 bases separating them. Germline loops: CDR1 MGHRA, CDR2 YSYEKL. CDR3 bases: TGCGCCAGCAGCCGTGTAGCATCTCGCACAGATACGCAGTATTTT. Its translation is CASSRVASRTDTQYF.

CDR3 loop: CASGSVRIMNTEAFF. The CDR3 DNA reads as TGTGCTAGTGGTTCAGTCAGGATAATGAACACTGAAGCTTTCTTT. J is TRBJ1-1 and V is TRBV12-5; D call uncertain. Per germline, CDR1 LGHNT and CDR2 FRNRAP. Trimming stripped 4 bases from V and 0 bases from J, with 12 bases between. This CDR3 has 15 amino acids.

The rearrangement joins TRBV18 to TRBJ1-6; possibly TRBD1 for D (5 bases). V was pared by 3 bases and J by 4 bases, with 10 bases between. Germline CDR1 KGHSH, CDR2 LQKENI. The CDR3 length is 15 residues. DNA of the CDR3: TGTGCCAGCTCACCGGAACAGGCATATAATTCACCCCTCCACTTT. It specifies CASSPEQAYNSPLHF.

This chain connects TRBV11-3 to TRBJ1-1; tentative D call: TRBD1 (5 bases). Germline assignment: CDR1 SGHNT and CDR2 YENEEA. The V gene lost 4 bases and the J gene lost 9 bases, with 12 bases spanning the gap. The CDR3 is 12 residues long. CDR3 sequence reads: CASSWSGGKAFF. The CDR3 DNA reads TGTGCCAGCAGCTGGTCGGGGGGGAAAGCTTTCTTT. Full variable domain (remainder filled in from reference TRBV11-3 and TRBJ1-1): EAGVVQSPRYKIIEKKQPVAFWCNPISGHNTLYWYLQNLGQGPELLIRYENEEAVDDSQLPKDRFSAERLKGVDSTLKIQPAELGDSAVYLCASSWSGGKAFFGQGTRLTVV.

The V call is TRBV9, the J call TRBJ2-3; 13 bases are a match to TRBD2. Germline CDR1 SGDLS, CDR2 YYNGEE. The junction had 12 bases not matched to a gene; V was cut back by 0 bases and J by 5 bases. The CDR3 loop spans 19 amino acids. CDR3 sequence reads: CASSVATGGLAGRQDTQYF. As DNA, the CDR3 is TGTGCCAGCAGCGTAGCTACAGGGGGACTAGCGGGGCGTCAAGATACGCAGTATTTT. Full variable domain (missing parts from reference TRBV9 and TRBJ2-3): DSGVTQTPKHLITATGQRVTLRCSPRSGDLSVYWYQQSLDQGLQFLIQYYNGEERAKGNILERFSAQQFPDLHSELNLSSLELGDSALYFCASSVATGGLAGRQDTQYFGPGTRLTVL.

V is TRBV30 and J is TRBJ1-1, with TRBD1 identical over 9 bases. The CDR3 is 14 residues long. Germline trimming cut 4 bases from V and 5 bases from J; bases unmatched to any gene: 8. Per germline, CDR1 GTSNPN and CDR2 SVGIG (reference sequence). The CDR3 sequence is CAWIIQGAGTEAFF. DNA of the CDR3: TGTGCCTGGATCATACAGGGGGCTGGGACTGAAGCTTTCTTT. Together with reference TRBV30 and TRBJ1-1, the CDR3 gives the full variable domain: SQTIHQWPATLVQPVGSPLSLECTVEGTSNPNLYWYRQAAGRGLQLLFYSVGIGQISSEVPQNLSASRPQDRQFILSSKKLLLSDSGFYLCAWIIQGAGTEAFFGQGTRLTVV.

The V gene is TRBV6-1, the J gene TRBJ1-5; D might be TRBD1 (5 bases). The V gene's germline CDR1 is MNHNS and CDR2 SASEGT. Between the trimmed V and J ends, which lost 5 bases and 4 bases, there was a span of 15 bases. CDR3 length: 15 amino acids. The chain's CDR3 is CASSRGRADNQPQHF. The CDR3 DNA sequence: TGTGCCAGCAGTCGAGGCAGGGCGGATAATCAGCCCCAGCATTTT.

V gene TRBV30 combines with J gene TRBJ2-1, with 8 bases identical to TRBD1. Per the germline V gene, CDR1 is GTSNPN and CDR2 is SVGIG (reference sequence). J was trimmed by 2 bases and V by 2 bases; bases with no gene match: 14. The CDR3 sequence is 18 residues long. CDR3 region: CAWSFFIVTGAPYNEQFF. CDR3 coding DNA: TGTGCCTGGAGTTTCTTTATTGTGACAGGGGCGCCCTACAATGAGCAGTTCTTC.

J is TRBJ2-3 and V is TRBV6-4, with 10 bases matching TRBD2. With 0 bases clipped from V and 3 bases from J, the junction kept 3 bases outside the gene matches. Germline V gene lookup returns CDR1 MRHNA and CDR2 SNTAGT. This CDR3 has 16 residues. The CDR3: CASSDSTSGVTDTQYF. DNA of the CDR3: TGTGCCAGCAGTGACTCTACTAGCGGGGTAACAGATACGCAGTATTTT.

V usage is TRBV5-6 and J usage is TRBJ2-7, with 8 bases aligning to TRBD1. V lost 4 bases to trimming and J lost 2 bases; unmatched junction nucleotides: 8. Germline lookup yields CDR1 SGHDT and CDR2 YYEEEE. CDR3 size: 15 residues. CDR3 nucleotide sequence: TGTGCCAGCAGCCCGACAGGGGCAACCGCCTACGAGCAGTACTTC. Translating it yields CASSPTGATAYEQYF.

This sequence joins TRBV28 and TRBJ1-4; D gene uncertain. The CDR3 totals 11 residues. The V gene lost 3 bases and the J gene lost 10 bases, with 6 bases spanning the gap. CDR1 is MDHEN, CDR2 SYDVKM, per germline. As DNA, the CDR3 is TGTGCCAGCAGTTTCGCGGTAAAACTGTTTTTT. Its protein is CASSFAVKLFF.

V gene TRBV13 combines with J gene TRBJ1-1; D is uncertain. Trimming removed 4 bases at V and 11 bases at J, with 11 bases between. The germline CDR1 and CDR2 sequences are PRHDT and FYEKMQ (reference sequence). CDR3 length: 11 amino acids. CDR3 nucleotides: TGTGCCAGCAGCTCGACCCCGGGGGCTTTCTTT. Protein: CASSSTPGAFF.

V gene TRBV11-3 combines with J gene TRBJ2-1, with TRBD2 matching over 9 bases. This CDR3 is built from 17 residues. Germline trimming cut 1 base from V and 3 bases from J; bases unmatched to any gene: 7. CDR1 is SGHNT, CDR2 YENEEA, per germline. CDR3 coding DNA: TGTGCCAGCAGCTTAGGGGGTAGCGGGAGTATCTACAATGAGCAGTTCTTC. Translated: CASSLGGSGSIYNEQFF.

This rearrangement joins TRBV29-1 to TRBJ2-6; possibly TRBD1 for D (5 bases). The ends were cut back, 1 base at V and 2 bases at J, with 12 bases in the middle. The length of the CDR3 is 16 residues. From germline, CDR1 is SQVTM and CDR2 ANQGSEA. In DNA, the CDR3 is TGCAGCGTTGAAGTGGTCCAGGGCGCTGGGGCCAACGTCCTGACTTTC. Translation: CSVEVVQGAGANVLTF.

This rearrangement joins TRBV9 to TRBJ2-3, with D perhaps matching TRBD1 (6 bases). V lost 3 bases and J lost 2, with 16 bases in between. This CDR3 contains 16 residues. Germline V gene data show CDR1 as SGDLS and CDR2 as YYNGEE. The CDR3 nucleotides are TGTGCCAGCAGCGCCCTCGGGACACCGGACACAGATACGCAGTATTTT. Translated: CASSALGTPDTDTQYF.

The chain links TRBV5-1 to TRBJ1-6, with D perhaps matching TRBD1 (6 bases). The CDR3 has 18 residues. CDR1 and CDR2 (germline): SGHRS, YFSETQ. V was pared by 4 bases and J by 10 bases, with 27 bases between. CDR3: CASSKYPGRDTDGSPLHF. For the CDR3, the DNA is TGCGCCAGCAGCAAATATCCCGGTAGGGACACGGATGGATCACCCCTCCACTTT.

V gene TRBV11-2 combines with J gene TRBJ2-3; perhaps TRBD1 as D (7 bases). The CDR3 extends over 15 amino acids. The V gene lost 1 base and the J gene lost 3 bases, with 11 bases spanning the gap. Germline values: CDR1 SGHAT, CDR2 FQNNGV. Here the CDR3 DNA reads TGTGCCAGCAGCTTAGGCCCAGGGGGGACAGATACGCAGTATTTT. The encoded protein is CASSLGPGGTDTQYF.

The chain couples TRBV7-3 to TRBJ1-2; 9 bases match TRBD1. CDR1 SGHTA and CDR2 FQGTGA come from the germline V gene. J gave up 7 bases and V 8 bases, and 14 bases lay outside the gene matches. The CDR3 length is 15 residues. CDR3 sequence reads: CASGSRDRENSGYTF. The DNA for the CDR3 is TGTGCCAGCGGAAGCCGGGACAGGGAAAATTCTGGCTACACCTTC. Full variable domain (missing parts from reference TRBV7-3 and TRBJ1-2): GAGVSQTPSNKVTEKGKYVELRCDPISGHTALYWYRQSLGQGPEFLIYFQGTGAADDSGLPNDRFFAVRPEGSVSTLKIQRTERGDSAVYLCASGSRDRENSGYTFGSGTRLTVV.

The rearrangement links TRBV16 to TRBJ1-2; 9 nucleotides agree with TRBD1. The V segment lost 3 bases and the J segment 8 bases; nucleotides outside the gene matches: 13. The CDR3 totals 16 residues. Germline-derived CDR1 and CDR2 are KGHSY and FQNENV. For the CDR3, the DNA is TGTGCCAGCAGCCAGGTACCCCGGACAGGGGTATCCGGCTACACCTTC. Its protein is CASSQVPRTGVSGYTF.

The CDR3 reads CASSLGQGWLEQYF. The CDR3 nucleotides read TGTGCCAGCAGCTTGGGACAGGGATGGCTCGAGCAGTACTTC. The chain links TRBV5-5 to TRBJ2-7, with TRBD1 matching over 7 bases. The germline CDR1 and CDR2 sequences are SGHKS and YYEKEE (reference sequence). V trimming: 0 bases; J trimming: 6 bases; junction bases outside the gene matches: 6. This CDR3 contains 14 residues.

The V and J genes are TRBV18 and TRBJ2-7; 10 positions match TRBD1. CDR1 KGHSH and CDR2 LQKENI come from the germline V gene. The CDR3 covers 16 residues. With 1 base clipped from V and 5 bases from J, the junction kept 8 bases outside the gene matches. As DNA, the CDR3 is TGTGCCAGCTCACCACTACTGGGACAGGGGTCCCACGAGCAGTACTTC. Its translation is CASSPLLGQGSHEQYF.